A selection of T cell receptor beta chains follows, all from one sample in a study of neurological immune-mediated disorders. TCRdb used MiXCR to reprocess the 5' RACE reads, holding one entry per CDR3 protein. Of about 99,000 distinct CDR3 sequences in the sample, 10% to 11% were seen once. The sequencing input was PBMCs. The receptor source for this set is a female donor with HTLV-1-associated myelopathy (HAM/TSP). CDR3s include the opening cysteine and the closing phenylalanine or tryptophan.

v_call,cdr3_length,j_call,cdr3_aa
TRBV5-1,13,TRBJ2-5,CATSRGGGETQYF
TRBV6-1,15,TRBJ2-3,CASTTGLAGTDTQYF
TRBV5-1,13,TRBJ1-5,CASSWTGEQPQHF
TRBV7-9,17,TRBJ2-3,CASSVAYGQYITDTQYF
TRBV12-3/TRBV12-4,17,TRBJ2-7,CASSSSPGSGQTYEQYF
TRBV5-1,14,TRBJ2-3,CASSDQGKTDTQYF
TRBV6-5,14,TRBJ1-1,CASSPNRGNTEAFF
TRBV7-2,13,TRBJ2-5,CASSLGDRETQYF
TRBV5-1,13,TRBJ2-5,CASSLSSPETQYF
TRBV4-2,14,TRBJ2-2,CASSPRREAGELFF
TRBV7-2,12,TRBJ2-7,CASSLLGNEQYF
TRBV12-3/TRBV12-4,12,TRBJ2-2,CASSRGTGELFF
TRBV28,14,TRBJ1-5,CAVNNGYSNQPQHF
TRBV5-1,12,TRBJ2-1,CASSRDRDEQFF
TRBV20-1,18,TRBJ2-3,CSAHRRTSGVLGTDTQYF
TRBV5-1,17,TRBJ2-2,CASSLGETGTYTGELFF
TRBV29-1,13,TRBJ2-7,CSVANLGTGRQYF
TRBV6-1,13,TRBJ2-2,CASSTQGTGELFF
TRBV11-2,16,TRBJ2-2,CASSLGQGANTGELFF
TRBV20-1,13,TRBJ2-7,CSAKAGPLYEQYF
TRBV5-1,14,TRBJ2-3,CASSLEVAPDTQYF
TRBV20-1,13,TRBJ2-5,CSASSPGVETQYF
TRBV12-3/TRBV12-4,18,TRBJ1-2,CASSSGPGQGFTNYGYTF
TRBV7-9,15,TRBJ1-4,CASSLGGTGNEKLFF
TRBV20-1,14,TRBJ2-7,CSAVDNPSSYEQYF
TRBV7-2,16,TRBJ2-3,CASSLVLAGGTDTQYF
TRBV12-3/TRBV12-4,13,TRBJ2-2,CASSRGVPGELFF
TRBV20-1,13,TRBJ2-7,CTIPRDRGYEQYF
TRBV3-1,15,TRBJ2-7,CASSQTGGSSYEQYF
TRBV20-1,14,TRBJ2-7,CSARDLKGSYEQYF
TRBV5-1,16,TRBJ2-3,CASNSAPSGSTDTQYF
TRBV5-1,14,TRBJ2-3,CASSFGTPQDTQYF
TRBV5-1,16,TRBJ1-2,CASSSTPGQGGYGYTF
TRBV15,16,TRBJ1-3,CATSREPRAPGNTIYF
TRBV6-5,13,TRBJ1-2,CASNDIFRYGYTF
TRBV5-5,13,TRBJ2-1,CASSLLGAFEQFF
TRBV2,13,TRBJ2-7,CASSVGESYEQYF
TRBV7-8,17,TRBJ2-1,CASSPRAASGGYNEQFF
TRBV5-5,13,TRBJ2-1,CASSRPPYNEQFF
TRBV4-1,17,TRBJ1-1,CASSDLGQGNSNTEAFF
TRBV28,15,TRBJ2-5,CASNRQPQYQETQYF
TRBV7-2,14,TRBJ2-1,CASSLEFRGSGQFF
TRBV30,14,TRBJ2-3,CAWKGAGKIDTQYF
TRBV29-1,15,TRBJ1-3,CSVVGQKSSGNTIYF
TRBV20-1,14,TRBJ1-1,CSAHPGRKNTEAFF
TRBV27,15,TRBJ1-2,CASSLLSGANYGYTF
TRBV28,16,TRBJ2-3,CASSHPGLGHTDTQYF
TRBV20-1,14,TRBJ2-1,CSATWSQGYNEQFF
TRBV7-9,15,TRBJ1-6,CASSLALVGNSPLHF
TRBV20-1,14,TRBJ1-1,CSAPETGLNTEAFF
TRBV20-1,11,TRBJ2-7,CSARRGWEQYF
TRBV12-3/TRBV12-4,15,TRBJ1-5,CARSKDGNSNQPQHF
TRBV11-1,15,TRBJ2-1,CASSLGLGSYNEQFF
TRBV20-1,13,TRBJ1-2,CSARQVFDYGYTF
TRBV7-3,13,TRBJ2-5,CASSLIEGETQYF
TRBV20-1,11,TRBJ2-1,CSARSDSEQFF
TRBV7-8,15,TRBJ2-7,CASSLGWQGAYEQYF
TRBV5-1,14,TRBJ2-2,CASSLEGYTGELFF
TRBV12-3/TRBV12-4,13,TRBJ2-7,CASSLHRGGEQYF